This T cell receptor beta chain is drawn from a study of technical replicates of blood from a handful of donors. Only in-frame clones appear in the TCRdb table, and some are missing; sequencing was by immunoSEQ multiplex PCR. Here the sample spans about 76,000 clones, around 85% being singletons. The sequence derives from a human donor in good health. Some clones in this sample may be carry-over from other donors' samples. The specimen was PBMCs.

CDR3 region: CASLLGLAGGEQYF. CDR3 bases: TGTGCCAGCTTATTGGGACTAGCGGGGGGGGAGCAGTACTTC. The chain couples TRBV13 to TRBJ2-7; 16 bases align to TRBD2. The germline gives CDR1 PRHDT, CDR2 FYEKMQ (reference sequence). V dropped 8 bases and J dropped 7; count of bases not matched to a gene: 5. The CDR3 spans 14 residues.